This T cell receptor beta chain was sequenced for a study of cytomegalovirus exposure and HLA in healthy donors. PCR used 60 Vbeta primers and 13 Jbeta primers. Profiled with immunoSEQ multiplex PCR; TCRdb holds only in-frame clones, not every one. The sample shows some 130,000 clones, approximately 80% of them seen only once. Germline V gene lookup returns CDR1 SGHTA and CDR2 FQGNSA. V dropped 7 bases and J dropped 5 bases, with 15 bases sitting between them. There are 14 residues in the CDR3. The material sequenced was PBMCs. The V call is TRBV7-2, the J call TRBJ2-1; a weak D match, TRBD2 (6 bases). This TCR was recovered from a young man in good health and CMV-seronegative. CDR3 in DNA: TGTGCCAGCAAGCCAACGGGGGTAAACAATGAGCAGTTCTTC. Protein: CASKPTGVNNEQFF. The entire variable domain, with the rest obtained from reference TRBV7-2 and TRBJ2-1, is as follows: GAGVSQSPSNKVTEKGKDVELRCDPISGHTALYWYRQSLGQGLEFLIYFQGNSAPDKSGLPSDRFSAERTGGSVSTLTIQRTQQEDSAVYLCASKPTGVNNEQFFGPGTRLTVL.